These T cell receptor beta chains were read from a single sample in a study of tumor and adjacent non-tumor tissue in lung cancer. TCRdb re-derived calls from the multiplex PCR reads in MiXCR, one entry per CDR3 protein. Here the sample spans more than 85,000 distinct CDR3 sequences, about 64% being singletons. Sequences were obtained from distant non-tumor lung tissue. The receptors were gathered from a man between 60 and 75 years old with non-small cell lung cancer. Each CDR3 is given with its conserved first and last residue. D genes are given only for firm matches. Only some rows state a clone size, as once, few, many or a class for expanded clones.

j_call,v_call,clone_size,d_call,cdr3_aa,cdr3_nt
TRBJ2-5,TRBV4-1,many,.,CASSQESSLNEETQYF,TGCGCCAGCAGCCAAGAATCTTCACTTAATGAAGAGACCCAGTACTTC
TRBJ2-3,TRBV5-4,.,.,CASSSRGPQGTQYF,TGTGCCAGCAGCTCCAGGGGACCTCAAGGTACGCAGTATTTT
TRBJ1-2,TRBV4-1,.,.,CASSPLDFNYDYTF,TGCGCCAGCAGTCCCCTGGATTTTAACTATGACTACACCTTC
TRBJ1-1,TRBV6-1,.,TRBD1,CASRIETGDTEAFF,TGTGCCAGCAGAATAGAGACAGGGGACACTGAAGCTTTCTTT
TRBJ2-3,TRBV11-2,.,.,CASGFEGLDTRYF,TGTGCCAGCGGATTCGAAGGGCTGGATACGCGGTACTTT
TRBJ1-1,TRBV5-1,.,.,CASSWGQGNTEASF,.
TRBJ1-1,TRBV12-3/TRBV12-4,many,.,CASTIWGTEAFF,TGTGCCAGCACCATCTGGGGGACTGAAGCTTTCTTT
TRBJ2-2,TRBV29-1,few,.,CSVYGISGTNTGELFF,TGTAGCGTGTACGGGATTAGCGGAACCAACACCGGGGAGCTGTTTTTT
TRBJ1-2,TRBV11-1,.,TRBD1,CASSAGTVGPEGHGYTF,TGTGCCAGCAGCGCCGGGACAGTGGGCCCGGAGGGCCATGGTTACACCTTC
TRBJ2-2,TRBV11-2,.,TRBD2,CVSSSGLARATNTGELSF,TGTGTCAGCAGCTCGGGACTAGCGAGAGCGACGAACACCGGGGAGCTGTCTTTT
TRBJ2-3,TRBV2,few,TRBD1,CASSIGTGGGDTQYF,TGTGCCAGCAGTATCGGGACAGGGGGAGGTGATACGCAGTATTTT
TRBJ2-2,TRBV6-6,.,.,CASIFTGGWEPFF,TGTGCCAGCATTTTCACTGGTGGCTGGGAGCCGTTTTTT
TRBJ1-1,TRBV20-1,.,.,CSAREVARVNTEAFF,TGCAGTGCTAGAGAGGTCGCCAGGGTGAACACTGAAGCTTTCTTT
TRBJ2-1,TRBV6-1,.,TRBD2,CASSEEAGELSEQFF,TGTGCCAGCAGTGAAGAGGCGGGAGAGCTGAGTGAGCAGTTCTTC
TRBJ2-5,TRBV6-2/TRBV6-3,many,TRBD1,CASSYYRQGVSETQYF,TGTGCCAGCAGTTACTATCGACAGGGGGTATCAGAGACCCAGTACTTC
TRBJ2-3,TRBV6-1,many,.,CASSVTASTDTQYF,TGTGCCAGCAGTGTTACCGCATCCACAGATACGCAGTATTTT
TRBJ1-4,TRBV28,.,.,CASSKLWGSGSDEKLLF,.
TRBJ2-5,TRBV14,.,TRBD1,CASSQNRGSEIQYF,TGTGCCAGCAGCCAAAACAGGGGCTCGGAGATCCAGTACTTC
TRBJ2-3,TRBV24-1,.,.,CATSDARTDMQYF,TGTGCCACCAGTGACGCCCGCACAGATATGCAGTATTTT
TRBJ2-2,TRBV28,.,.,CASSSLIGDPNTGELFF,TGTGCCAGCAGTTCCTTGATCGGGGACCCGAACACCGGGGAGCTGTTTTTT
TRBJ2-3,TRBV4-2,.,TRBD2,CASSQDYSLAGGCTQYF,TGTGCCAGCAGCCAAGATTATTCGCTAGCGGGAGGATGTACGCAGTATTTT
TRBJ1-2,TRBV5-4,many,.,CASSTQGNGYTF,TGTGCCAGCAGCACCCAGGGGAATGGCTACACCTTC
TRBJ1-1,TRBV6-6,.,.,CASSYSGRMSTEALF,TGTGCCAGCAGTTACTCGGGACGGATGAGCACTGAAGCTCTCTTT
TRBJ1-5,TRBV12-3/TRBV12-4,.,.,CAGRQAEGQPQHF,TGTGCCGGCAGGCAGGCAGAGGGACAGCCCCAGCATTTT